Detailed here is one T cell receptor (beta chain). The sample originates from a study of blood T cell repertoires in COVID-19. Per the study methods: Reference gene primer amplification in the assay estimated nucleated cell counts. Libraries were prepared by immunoSEQ multiplex PCR; TCRdb keeps only in-frame clonotypes and omits some of them. That table gives V, J and clone size, and the DNA gave D and trimming. The table records more than 100,000 clones, 84% of them present only once. Cohort 3 donors were reported recovered after two negative PCRs, clearance, or symptom resolution. CDR1 is MNHNS, CDR2 SASEGT, per germline. Between the trimmed V and J ends, which lost 0 bases and 4 bases, there was a span of 13 bases. The CDR3 is 16 residues long.

The specimen sequenced was PBMCs or T cells enriched from blood (not recorded which). The chain uses TRBV6-1 and TRBJ1-5; TRBD1 is a possible D gene (5 bases). The clonotype originates from a woman between 25 and 40 years old who had recovered from COVID-19. The CDR3 loop reads CASSEAPGLTNQPQHF. CDR3 sequence (DNA): TGTGCCAGCAGTGAAGCCCCAGGGTTAACAAATCAGCCCCAGCATTTT.